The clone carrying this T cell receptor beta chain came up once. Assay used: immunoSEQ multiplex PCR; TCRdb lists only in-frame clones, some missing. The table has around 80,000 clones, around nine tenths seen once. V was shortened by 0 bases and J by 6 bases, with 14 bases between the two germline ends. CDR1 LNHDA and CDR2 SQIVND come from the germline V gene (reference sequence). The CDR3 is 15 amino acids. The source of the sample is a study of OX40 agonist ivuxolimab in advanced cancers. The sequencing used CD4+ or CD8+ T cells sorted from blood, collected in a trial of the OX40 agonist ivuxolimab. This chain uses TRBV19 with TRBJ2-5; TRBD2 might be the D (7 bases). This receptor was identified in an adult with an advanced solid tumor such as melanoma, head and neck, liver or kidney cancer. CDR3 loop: CASSIEGGARKTQYF. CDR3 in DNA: TGTGCCAGTAGTATAGAGGGGGGGGCGCGAAAGACCCAGTACTTC. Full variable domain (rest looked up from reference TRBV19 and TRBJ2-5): DGGITQSPKYLFRKEGQNVTLSCEQNLNHDAMYWYRQDPGQGLRLIYYSQIVNDFQKGDIAEGYSVSREKKESFPLTVTSAQKNPTAFYLCASSIEGGARKTQYFGPGTRLLVL.